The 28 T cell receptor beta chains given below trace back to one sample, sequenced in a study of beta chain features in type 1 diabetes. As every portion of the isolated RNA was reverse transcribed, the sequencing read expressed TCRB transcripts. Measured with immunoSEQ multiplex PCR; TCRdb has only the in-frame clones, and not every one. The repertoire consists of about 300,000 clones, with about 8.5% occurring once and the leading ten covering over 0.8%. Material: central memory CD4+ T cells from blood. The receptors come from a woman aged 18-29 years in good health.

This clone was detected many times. The CDR3 DNA is TGTGCCAGCAGCCTCCCCGGGAGCCTCGGTGGTGAAAAACTGTTTTTT. Translation gives CASSLPGSLGGEKLFF. The J gene is TRBJ1-4, the V gene TRBV7-9; D remains ambiguous. Germline V lookup: CDR1 SEHNR, CDR2 FQNEAQ (reference sequence). Trimming cost V 5 bases and J 7 bases, with 20 bases left between them. CDR3 length equals 16 residues.

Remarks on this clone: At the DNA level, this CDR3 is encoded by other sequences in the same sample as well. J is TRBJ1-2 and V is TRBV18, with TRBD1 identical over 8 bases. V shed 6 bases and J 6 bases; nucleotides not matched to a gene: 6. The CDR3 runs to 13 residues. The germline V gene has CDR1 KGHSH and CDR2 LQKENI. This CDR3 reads CASSQTGENGYTF. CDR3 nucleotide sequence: TGTGCCAGCTCTCAGACAGGGGAAAATGGCTACACCTTC. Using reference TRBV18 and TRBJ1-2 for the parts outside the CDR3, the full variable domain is NAGVMQNPRHLVRRRGQEARLRCSPMKGHSHVYWYRQLPEEGLKFMVYLQKENIIDESGMPKERFSAEFPKEGPSILRIQQVVRGDSAAYFCASSQTGENGYTFGSGTRLTVV.

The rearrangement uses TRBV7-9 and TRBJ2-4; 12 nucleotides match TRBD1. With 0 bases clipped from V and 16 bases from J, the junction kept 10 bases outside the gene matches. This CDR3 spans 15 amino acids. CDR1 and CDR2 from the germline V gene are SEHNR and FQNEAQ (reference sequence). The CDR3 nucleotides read TGTGCCAGCAGCTTAGCGCGGGACAGGGGGCGTAGAGTATACTTC. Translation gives CASSLARDRGRRVYF.

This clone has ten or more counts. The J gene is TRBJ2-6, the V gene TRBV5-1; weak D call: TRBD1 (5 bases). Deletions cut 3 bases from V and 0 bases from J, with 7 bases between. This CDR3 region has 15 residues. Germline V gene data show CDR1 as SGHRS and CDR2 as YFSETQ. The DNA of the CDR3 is TGCGCCAGCAGCTCGACAGTCTCTGGGGCCAACGTCCTGACTTTC. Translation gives CASSSTVSGANVLTF.

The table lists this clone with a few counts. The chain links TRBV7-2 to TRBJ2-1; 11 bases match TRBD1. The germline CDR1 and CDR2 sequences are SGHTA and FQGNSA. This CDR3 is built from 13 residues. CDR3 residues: CASGDRGSNEQFF. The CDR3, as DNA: TGTGCTAGCGGGGACAGGGGGTCCAATGAGCAGTTCTTC.

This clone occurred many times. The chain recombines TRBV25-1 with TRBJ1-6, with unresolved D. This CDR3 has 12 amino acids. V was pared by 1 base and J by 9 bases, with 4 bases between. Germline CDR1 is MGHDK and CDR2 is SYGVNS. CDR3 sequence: CASSESVSPLHF. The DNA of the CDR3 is TGTGCCAGCAGTGAATCGGTTTCACCCCTCCACTTT.

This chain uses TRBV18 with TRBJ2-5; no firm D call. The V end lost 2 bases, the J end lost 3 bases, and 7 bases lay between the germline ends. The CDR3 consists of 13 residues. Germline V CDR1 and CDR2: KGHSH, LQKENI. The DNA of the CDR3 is TGTGCCAGCTCACCATACTTCAAAGAGACCCAGTACTTC. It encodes CASSPYFKETQYF.

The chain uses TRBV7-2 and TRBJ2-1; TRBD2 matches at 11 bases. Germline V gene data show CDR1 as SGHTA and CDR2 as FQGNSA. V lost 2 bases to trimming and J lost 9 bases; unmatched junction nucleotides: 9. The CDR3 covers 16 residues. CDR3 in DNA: TGTGCCAGCAGCTTACAGGCTAGCGGGAGGAGGGGTGAGCAGTTCTTC. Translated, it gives CASSLQASGRRGEQFF.

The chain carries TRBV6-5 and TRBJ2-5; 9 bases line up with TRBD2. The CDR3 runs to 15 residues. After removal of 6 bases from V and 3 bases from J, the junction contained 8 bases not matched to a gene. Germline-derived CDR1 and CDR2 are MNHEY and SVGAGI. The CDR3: CASSKGTSPKETQYF. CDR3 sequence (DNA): TGTGCCAGCAGCAAAGGGACTAGCCCCAAAGAGACCCAGTACTTC.

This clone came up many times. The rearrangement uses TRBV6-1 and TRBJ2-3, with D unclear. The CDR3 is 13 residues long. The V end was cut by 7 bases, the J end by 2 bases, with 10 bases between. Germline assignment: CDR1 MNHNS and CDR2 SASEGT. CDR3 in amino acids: CASTKAATDTQYF. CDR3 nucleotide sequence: TGTGCCAGCACGAAGGCAGCCACAGATACGCAGTATTTT.

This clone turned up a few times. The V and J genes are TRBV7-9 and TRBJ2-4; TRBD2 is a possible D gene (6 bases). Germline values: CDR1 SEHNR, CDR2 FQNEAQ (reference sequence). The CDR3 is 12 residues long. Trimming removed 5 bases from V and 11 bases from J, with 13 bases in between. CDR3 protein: CASSGEVWVQYF. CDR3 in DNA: TGTGCCAGCAGCGGGGAGGTCTGGGTTCAGTACTTC.

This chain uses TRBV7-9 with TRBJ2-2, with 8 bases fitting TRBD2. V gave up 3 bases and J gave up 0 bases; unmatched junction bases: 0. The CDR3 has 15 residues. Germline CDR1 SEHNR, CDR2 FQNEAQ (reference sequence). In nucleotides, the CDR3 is TGTGCCAGCAGCTTCGGGAGGGCGAACACCGGGGAGCTGTTTTTT. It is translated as CASSFGRANTGELFF.

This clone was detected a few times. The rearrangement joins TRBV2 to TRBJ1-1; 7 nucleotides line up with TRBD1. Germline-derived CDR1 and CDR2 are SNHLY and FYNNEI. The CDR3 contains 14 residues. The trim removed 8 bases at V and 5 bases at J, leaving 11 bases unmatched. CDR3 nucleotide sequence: TGTGCCAGCCGATCCGAGGGGGCGCGAACTGAAGCTTTCTTT. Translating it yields CASRSEGARTEAFF.

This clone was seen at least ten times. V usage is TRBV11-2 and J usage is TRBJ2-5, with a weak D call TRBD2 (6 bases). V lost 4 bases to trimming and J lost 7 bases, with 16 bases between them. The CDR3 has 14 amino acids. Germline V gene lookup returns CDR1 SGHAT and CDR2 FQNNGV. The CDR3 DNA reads TGTGCCAGCAGCTCGGGACTCTGGGGGGTGACCCAGTACTTC. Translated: CASSSGLWGVTQYF.

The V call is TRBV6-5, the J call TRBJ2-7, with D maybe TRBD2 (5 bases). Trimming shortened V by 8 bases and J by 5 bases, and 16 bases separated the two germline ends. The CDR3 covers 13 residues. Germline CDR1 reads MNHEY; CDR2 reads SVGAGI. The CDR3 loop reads CASARAAKDEQYV. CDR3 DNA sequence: TGTGCCAGCGCGAGGGCCGCCAAGGACGAGCAGTACGTC.

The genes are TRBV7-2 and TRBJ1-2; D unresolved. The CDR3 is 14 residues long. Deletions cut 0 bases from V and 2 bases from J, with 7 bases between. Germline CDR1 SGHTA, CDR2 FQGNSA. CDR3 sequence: CASSLAGSNYGYTF. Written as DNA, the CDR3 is TGTGCCAGCAGCTTAGCAGGGAGCAACTATGGCTACACCTTC.

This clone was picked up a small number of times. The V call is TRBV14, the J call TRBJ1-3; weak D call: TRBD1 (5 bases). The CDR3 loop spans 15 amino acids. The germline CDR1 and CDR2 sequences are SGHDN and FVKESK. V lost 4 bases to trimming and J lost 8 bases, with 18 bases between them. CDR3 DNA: TGTGCCAGCAGCCTCTTCGGGGCTACCGGGGACACCATATATTTT. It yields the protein CASSLFGATGDTIYF.

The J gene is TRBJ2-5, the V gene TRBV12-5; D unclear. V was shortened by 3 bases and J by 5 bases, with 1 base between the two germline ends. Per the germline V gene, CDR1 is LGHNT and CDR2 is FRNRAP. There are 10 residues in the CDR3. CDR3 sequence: CASGFETQYF. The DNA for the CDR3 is TGTGCTAGTGGTTTTGAGACCCAGTACTTC.

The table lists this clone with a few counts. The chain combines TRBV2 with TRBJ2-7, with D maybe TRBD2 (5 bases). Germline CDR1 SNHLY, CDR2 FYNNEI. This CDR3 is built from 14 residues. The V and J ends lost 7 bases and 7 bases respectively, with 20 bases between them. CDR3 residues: CASTEGRLLREQYV. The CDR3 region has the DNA TGTGCCAGCACCGAGGGAAGGTTACTACGAGAGCAGTACGTC.

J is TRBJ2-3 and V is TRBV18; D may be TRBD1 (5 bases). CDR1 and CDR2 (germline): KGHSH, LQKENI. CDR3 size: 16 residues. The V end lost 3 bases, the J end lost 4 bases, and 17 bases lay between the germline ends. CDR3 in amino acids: CASSPTRFQGADTQYF. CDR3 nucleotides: TGTGCCAGCTCACCGACGAGGTTCCAGGGTGCAGATACGCAGTATTTT.

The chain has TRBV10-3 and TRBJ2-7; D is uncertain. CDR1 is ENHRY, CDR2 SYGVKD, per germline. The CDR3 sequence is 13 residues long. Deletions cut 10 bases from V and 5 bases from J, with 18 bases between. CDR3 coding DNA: TGTGCCACCGCTACCTCAGCCGTCGACGAGCAGTACTTC. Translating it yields CATATSAVDEQYF.

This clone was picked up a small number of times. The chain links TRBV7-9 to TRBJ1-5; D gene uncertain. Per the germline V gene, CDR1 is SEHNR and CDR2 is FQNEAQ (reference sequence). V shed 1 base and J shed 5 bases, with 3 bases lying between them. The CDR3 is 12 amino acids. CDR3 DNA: TGTGCCAGCAGCTTAGAGGATCAGCCCCAGCATTTT. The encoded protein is CASSLEDQPQHF.

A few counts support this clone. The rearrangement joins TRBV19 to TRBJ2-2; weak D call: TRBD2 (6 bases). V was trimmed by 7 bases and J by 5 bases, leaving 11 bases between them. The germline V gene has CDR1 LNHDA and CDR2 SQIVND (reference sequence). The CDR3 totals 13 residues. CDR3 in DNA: TGTGCCAGTAACCGGAGGGATACCGGGGAGCTGTTTTTT. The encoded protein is CASNRRDTGELFF.

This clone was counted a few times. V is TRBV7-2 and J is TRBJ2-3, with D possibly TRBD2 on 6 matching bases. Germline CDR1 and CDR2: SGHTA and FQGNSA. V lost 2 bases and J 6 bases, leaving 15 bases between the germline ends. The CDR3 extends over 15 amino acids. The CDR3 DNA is TGTGCCAGCAGCTTAACCCCGACTAGTTCTGATACGCAGTATTTT. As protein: CASSLTPTSSDTQYF.

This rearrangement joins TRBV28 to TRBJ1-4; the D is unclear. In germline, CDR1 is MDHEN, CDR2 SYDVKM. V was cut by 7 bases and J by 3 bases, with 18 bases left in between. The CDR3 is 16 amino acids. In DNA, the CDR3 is TGTGCCAGCACCCTCAGACCGGGGAGAGCTAATGAAAAACTGTTTTTT. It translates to CASTLRPGRANEKLFF.

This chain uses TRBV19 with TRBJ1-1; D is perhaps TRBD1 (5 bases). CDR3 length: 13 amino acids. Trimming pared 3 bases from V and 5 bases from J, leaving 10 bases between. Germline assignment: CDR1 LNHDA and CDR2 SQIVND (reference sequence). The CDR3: CASSMGGATEAFF. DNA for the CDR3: TGTGCCAGTAGTATGGGCGGGGCTACTGAAGCTTTCTTT.

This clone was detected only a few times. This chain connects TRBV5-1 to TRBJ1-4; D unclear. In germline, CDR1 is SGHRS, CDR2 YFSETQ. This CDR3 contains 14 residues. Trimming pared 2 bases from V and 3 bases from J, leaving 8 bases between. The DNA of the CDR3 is TGCGCCAGCAGCTTATACGGCTCTAATGAAAAACTGTTTTTT. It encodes CASSLYGSNEKLFF.

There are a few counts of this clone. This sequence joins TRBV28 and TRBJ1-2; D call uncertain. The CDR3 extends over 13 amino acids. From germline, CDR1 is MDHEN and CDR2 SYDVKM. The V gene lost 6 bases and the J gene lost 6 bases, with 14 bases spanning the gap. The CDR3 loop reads CASRPGGQHGYTF. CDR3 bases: TGTGCCAGCAGGCCGGGAGGGCAGCATGGCTACACCTTC.